This paragraph reports one T cell receptor (beta chain). V lost 6 bases to trimming and J lost 2 bases; unmatched junction nucleotides: 4. The germline V gene encodes CDR1 ENHRY and CDR2 SYGVKD. The CDR3 has 14 residues. This entry is derived from a study of cytomegalovirus exposure and HLA in healthy donors. PCR used 60 Vbeta primers and 13 Jbeta primers. The assay was immunoSEQ multiplex PCR, and TCRdb's table has in-frame clones only and misses some. The table records more than 200,000 clones, over 75% of them present only once. The receptor comes from a girl aged 2-10 years in good health and CMV-seronegative. Sample: PBMCs. The gene calls are TRBV10-3 and TRBJ1-2; 9 nucleotides line up with TRBD1. CDR3 loop: CAIRGTGLNYGYTF. The CDR3 DNA reads as TGTGCCATCAGGGGGACAGGGTTGAACTATGGCTACACCTTC.